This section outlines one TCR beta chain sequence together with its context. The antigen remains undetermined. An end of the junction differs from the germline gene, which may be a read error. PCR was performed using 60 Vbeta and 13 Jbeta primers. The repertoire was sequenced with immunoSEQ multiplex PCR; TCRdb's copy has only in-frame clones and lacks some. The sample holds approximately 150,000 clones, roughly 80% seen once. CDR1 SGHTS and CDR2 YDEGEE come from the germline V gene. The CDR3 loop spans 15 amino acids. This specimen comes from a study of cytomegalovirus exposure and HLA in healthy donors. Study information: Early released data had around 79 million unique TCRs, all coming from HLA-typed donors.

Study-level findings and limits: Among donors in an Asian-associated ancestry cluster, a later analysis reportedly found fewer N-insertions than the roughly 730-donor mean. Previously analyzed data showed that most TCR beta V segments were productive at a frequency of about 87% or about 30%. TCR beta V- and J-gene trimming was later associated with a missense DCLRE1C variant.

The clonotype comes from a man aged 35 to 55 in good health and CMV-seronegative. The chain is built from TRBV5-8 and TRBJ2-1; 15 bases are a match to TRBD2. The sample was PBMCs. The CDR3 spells CASSGPGLAGGGTVF. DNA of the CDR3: TGTGCCAGCAGCGGACCGGGACTAGCGGGGGGTGGGACGGTCTTC. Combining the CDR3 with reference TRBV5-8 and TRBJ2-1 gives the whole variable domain EAGVTQSPTHLIKTRGQQATLRCSPISGHTSVYWYQQALGLGLQFLLWYDEGEERNRGNFPPRFSGRQFPNYSSELNVNALELEDSALYLCASSGPGLAGGGTVFGPGTRLTVL.